This T cell receptor beta chain was recovered during a study of CD8 T cells in Susac syndrome. The RNA, roughly 0.45 to 1 ug, was put through reverse transcription using random hexamers. One entry per CDR3 protein, called by TCRdb with MiXCR from the immunoSEQ multiplex PCR reads. The data show 150,000 to 200,000 distinct CDR3 sequences, with just over 90% seen just once and approximately 0.14% held by the top ten. The germline V gene has CDR1 MNHNS and CDR2 SASEGT. V gave up 6 bases and J gave up 6 bases, with 14 bases separating them. The CDR3 has 13 amino acids. Sequencing input: CD4+ T cells from PBMCs. J is TRBJ1-2 and V is TRBV6-1; D might be TRBD1 (5 bases). This clonotype originated in a human donor in good health. The chain's CDR3 is CASRQTGSDGYTF. Written as DNA, the CDR3 is TGTGCCAGCAGGCAAACAGGTAGCGATGGCTACACCTTC.